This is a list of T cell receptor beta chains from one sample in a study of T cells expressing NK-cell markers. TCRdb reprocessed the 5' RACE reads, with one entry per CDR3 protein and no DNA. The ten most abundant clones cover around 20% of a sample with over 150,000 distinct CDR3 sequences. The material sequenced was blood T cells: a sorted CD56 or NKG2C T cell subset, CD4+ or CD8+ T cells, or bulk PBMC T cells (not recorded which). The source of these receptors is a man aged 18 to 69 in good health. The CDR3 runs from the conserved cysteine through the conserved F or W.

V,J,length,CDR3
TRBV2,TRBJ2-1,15,CASSPDQWEVNEQFF
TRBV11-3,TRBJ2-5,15,CASSWGGTVGETQYF
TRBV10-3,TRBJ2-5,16,CAISDPSGGGKETQYF
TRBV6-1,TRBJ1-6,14,CASTLGEEASPLHF
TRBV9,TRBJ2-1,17,CASSQRGLAELYNEQFF
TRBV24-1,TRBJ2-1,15,CATSQTGELLDEQFF
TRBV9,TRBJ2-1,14,CASSQADGNNEQFF
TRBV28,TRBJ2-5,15,CASSLSAENQETQYF
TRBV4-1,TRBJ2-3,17,CASSPRTSGGNTDTQYF
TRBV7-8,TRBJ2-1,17,CASSGRTSGSSYNEQFF
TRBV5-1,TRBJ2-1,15,CASSLARGPVDEQFF
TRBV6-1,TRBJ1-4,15,CASNHAAGDDEKLFF
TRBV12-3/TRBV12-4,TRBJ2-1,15,CASSTLGGPYNEQFF
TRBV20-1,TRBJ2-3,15,CSARDQGQSTDTQYF
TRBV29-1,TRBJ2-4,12,CSVQGHKNIQYF
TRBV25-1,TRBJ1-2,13,CASSPRGRDGYTF
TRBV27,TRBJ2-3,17,CASSLLPGQGAADTQYF
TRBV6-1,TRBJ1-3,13,CATSTMAGNTIYF
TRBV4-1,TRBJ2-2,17,CASSQYPPGTNTGELFF
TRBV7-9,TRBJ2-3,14,CASSLETQTDTQYF
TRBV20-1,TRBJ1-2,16,CSARPLQGVLNYGYTF
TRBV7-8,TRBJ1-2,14,CASSLWGHHIGYTF
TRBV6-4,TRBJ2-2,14,CASSRVHGTGELFF
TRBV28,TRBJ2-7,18,CASSLCSGLAGGRCEQYF
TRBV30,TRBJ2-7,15,CAWSDGGGYVYEQYF
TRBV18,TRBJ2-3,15,CASSSGEVGTDTQYF
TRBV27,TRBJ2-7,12,CASKNGPYEQYF
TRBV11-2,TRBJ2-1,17,CASSLVGGGREYNEQFF
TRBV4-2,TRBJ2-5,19,CASSQYPLTSGGAKETQYF
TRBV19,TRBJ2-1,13,CAVGALSYNEQFF
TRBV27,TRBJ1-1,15,CASSFSRTGNTEAFF
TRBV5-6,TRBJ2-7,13,CASSYRGEDEQYF
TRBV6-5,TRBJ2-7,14,CASSYRTRVYEQYF
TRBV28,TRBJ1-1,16,CASSGQGSPLNTEAFF
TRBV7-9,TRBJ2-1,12,CASSPSADEQFF
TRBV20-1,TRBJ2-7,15,CSARSALGQFYEQYF
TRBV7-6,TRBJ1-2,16,CASSVTPGHRNYGYTF
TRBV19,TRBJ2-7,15,CASSASPGTGYEQYF
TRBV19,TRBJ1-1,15,CASSISPGLNTEAFF
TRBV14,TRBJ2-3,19,CASSQDSDLAAPPRDTQYF